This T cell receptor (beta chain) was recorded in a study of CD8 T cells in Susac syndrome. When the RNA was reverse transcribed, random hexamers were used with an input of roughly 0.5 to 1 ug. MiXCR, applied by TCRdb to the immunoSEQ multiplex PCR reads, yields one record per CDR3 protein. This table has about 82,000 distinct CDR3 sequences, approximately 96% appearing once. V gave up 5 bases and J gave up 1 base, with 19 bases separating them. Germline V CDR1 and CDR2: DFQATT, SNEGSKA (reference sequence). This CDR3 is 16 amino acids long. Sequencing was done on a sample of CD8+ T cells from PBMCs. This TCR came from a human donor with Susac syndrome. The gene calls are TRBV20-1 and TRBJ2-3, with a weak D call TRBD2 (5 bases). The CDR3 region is CSALKPGSLGTDTQYF. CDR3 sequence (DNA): TGCAGTGCTCTCAAGCCGGGGTCCTTGGGCACAGATACGCAGTATTTT.